The text below deals with one T cell receptor (beta chain). The entry originates in a study of blood T cell repertoires in COVID-19. The overall study: Acute and convalescent COVID-19 samples came from the United States, Italy and Spain.

TCRdb's table, derived via immunoSEQ multiplex PCR, lists solely in-frame clones and lacks some. The sample carries approximately 93,000 clones, roughly 71% recorded once. The source material was peripheral blood. The sequence was obtained from a woman aged 80 or older with acute or convalescent COVID-19.

The CDR3 region is CASSQVTGGTEAFF. The CDR3 DNA sequence: TGCGCCAGCAGCCAGGTGACAGGGGGCACTGAAGCTTTCTTT. The chain is built from TRBV4-3 and TRBJ1-1; TRBD1 agrees at 9 bases. The CDR3 runs 14 residues. The ends lost 3 bases at V and 4 bases at J; junction bases unmatched: 3. From germline, CDR1 is LGHNA and CDR2 YSLEER.